This T cell receptor (beta chain) comes out of a study of T cells in localized non-small cell lung cancer. Study-wide points: The study sequenced only one region of the tumor. As a result, intratumor heterogeneity could not be excluded and remains possible.

Here immunoSEQ multiplex PCR was the method, and the copy in TCRdb shows in-frame clones only, minus some. The table records 23,000 or so clones, around 88% of them present only once. Germline CDR1 reads SNHLY; CDR2 reads FYNNEI. The CDR3 loop spans 12 amino acids. V was trimmed by 2 bases and J by 7 bases, leaving 5 bases between them. With respect to this clone: Its antigen is unidentified.

The sequence was collected from a woman aged 35-75 years with stage III lung adenocarcinoma. The sample was peripheral blood mononuclear cells, taken before any cancer treatment. V usage is TRBV2 and J usage is TRBJ1-4; no reliable D call. In DNA form, the CDR3 reads TGTGCCAGCAGTGAACATCCTGAAAAACTGTTTTTT. Its protein product is CASSEHPEKLFF.